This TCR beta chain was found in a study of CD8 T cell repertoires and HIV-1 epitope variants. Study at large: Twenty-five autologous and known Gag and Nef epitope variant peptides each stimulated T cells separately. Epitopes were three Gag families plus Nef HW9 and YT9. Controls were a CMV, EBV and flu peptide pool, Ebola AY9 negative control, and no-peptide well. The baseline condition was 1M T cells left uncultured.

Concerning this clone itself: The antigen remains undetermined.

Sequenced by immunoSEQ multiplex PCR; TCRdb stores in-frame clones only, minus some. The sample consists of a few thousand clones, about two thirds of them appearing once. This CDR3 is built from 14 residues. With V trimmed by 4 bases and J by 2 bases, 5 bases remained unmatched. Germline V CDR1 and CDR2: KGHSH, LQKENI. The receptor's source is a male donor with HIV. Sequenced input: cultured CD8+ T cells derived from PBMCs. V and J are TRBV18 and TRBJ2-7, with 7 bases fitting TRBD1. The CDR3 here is CASSQGAFPYEQYF. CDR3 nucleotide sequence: TGTGCCAGCTCACAGGGGGCATTCCCCTACGAGCAGTACTTC.